Below, 24 T cell receptor beta chains from the same sample are listed, as sequenced in a study of T cell changes during pregnancy in multiple sclerosis. Sequenced by immunoSEQ multiplex PCR; TCRdb stores in-frame clones only, minus some. This table has over 45,000 clones, 90% appearing once. The sample in question was peripheral blood, obtained in the first trimester of pregnancy. The receptors come from a female donor in good health, enrolled as a control in a pregnancy study.

This rearrangement joins TRBV27 to TRBJ2-3; 14 bases are shared with TRBD2. Trimming at V came to 6 bases and at J to 6 bases, leaving 2 bases not matched to a gene. The CDR3 totals 14 residues. Looked up from germline, CDR1 is MNHEY and CDR2 is SMNVEV (reference sequence). The CDR3 region is CASRRTSGRDTQYF. CDR3 nucleotide sequence: TGTGCCAGCAGGAGGACTAGCGGGAGGGATACGCAGTATTTT.

The chain carries TRBV9 and TRBJ1-1; possible D gene TRBD1, 6 bases. The V end lost 3 bases, the J end lost 4 bases, and 16 bases lay between the germline ends. Per the germline V gene, CDR1 is SGDLS and CDR2 is YYNGEE. CDR3 length: 15 amino acids. The CDR3 reads CASSAQGEGGTEAFF. The CDR3 bases are TGTGCCAGCAGCGCACAGGGTGAGGGTGGCACTGAAGCTTTCTTT.

The chain couples TRBV15 to TRBJ2-7; TRBD1 matches 10 bases. Trimming took 2 bases from V and 6 from J; bases not matched to a gene: 10. CDR1 and CDR2 (germline): LNHNV, YYDKDF (reference sequence). CDR3 length: 16 amino acids. CDR3 residues: CATSRIATGGSLEQYF. Here the CDR3 DNA reads TGTGCCACCAGCAGAATTGCGACAGGGGGCTCCCTCGAGCAGTACTTC.

The genes are TRBV19 and TRBJ1-5, with 7 bases lining up with TRBD1. J was trimmed by 4 bases and V by 9 bases; bases with no gene match: 12. This CDR3 is built from 15 residues. Germline CDR1 and CDR2: LNHDA and SQIVND (reference sequence). The CDR3 region is CASTDQDRMNQPQHF. The CDR3 nucleotides read TGTGCCAGCACCGACCAGGACAGGATGAATCAGCCCCAGCATTTT.

The chain has TRBV28 and TRBJ2-7, with 7 bases aligning to TRBD2. Germline trimming cut 5 bases from V and 3 bases from J; bases unmatched to any gene: 10. CDR1 and CDR2 from the germline V gene are MDHEN and SYDVKM. The CDR3 runs 15 residues. The DNA for the CDR3 is TGTGCCAGCAGTCCCGGAGGGGAGCGGGGCTACGAGCAGTACTTC. This gives the protein CASSPGGERGYEQYF.

The rearrangement joins TRBV10-3 to TRBJ2-6, with unresolved D. The germline V gene has CDR1 ENHRY and CDR2 SYGVKD. This CDR3 comprises 17 residues. Trimming pared 0 bases from V and 4 bases from J, leaving 13 bases between. The chain's CDR3 is CAISESAVSPGANVLTF. The CDR3 coding sequence is TGTGCCATCAGTGAGTCGGCAGTATCGCCCGGGGCCAACGTCCTGACTTTC.

The chain has TRBV7-2 and TRBJ2-1; 8 bases align to TRBD1. Germline lookup yields CDR1 SGHTA and CDR2 FQGNSA. J lost 3 bases, V lost 0 bases, and 4 bases had no gene match. The CDR3 consists of 16 residues. DNA of the CDR3: TGTGCCAGCAGCTTAGCGCCGGGACAGGTCTACAATGAGCAGTTCTTC. Its protein product is CASSLAPGQVYNEQFF.

The chain is built from TRBV5-6 and TRBJ2-7; TRBD1 is a possible D gene (5 bases). The germline V gene encodes CDR1 SGHDT and CDR2 YYEEEE. This CDR3 has 15 residues. V dropped 4 bases and J dropped 4 bases, with 18 bases sitting between them. The CDR3 nucleotides are TGTGCCAGCAGCCGCTCTCGACAGAACAGATACGAGCAGTACTTC. Translation gives CASSRSRQNRYEQYF.

The chain has TRBV19 and TRBJ2-3; D gene uncertain. V dropped 4 bases and J dropped 2 bases, with 13 bases sitting between them. This CDR3 comprises 15 residues. The germline gives CDR1 LNHDA, CDR2 SQIVND (reference sequence). The CDR3 region has the DNA TGTGCCAGTAGTACGGTGAATGGTGTCACAGATACGCAGTATTTT. Translated: CASSTVNGVTDTQYF.

The V call is TRBV29-1, the J call TRBJ1-2, with D possibly TRBD1 on 5 matching bases. Germline loops: CDR1 SQVTM, CDR2 ANQGSEA. V lost 2 bases to trimming and J lost 5 bases, with 9 bases between them. The CDR3 is 12 residues long. The CDR3 loop is CSVESREYGYTF. CDR3 nucleotide sequence: TGCAGCGTTGAATCCAGGGAATATGGCTACACCTTC.

The chain is built from TRBV7-3 and TRBJ2-3, with 9 bases fitting TRBD2. This CDR3 has 15 amino acids. Losses at the gene ends were 5 bases for V and 1 base for J; bases not matched to a gene: 4. Germline CDR1 and CDR2: SGHTA and FQGTGA. The CDR3 loop is CASSPSGAGTDTQYF. Here the CDR3 DNA reads TGTGCCAGCAGCCCTAGCGGGGCCGGCACAGATACGCAGTATTTT. The whole variable domain, remainder taken from reference TRBV7-3 and TRBJ2-3, is GAGVSQTPSNKVTEKGKYVELRCDPISGHTALYWYRQSLGQGPEFLIYFQGTGAADDSGLPNDRFFAVRPEGSVSTLKIQRTERGDSAVYLCASSPSGAGTDTQYFGPGTRLTVL.

The V gene is TRBV4-2, the J gene TRBJ2-7; 9 bases line up with TRBD2. The germline V gene encodes CDR1 LGHNA and CDR2 YNFKEQ. CDR3 length: 17 amino acids. The trim removed 4 bases at V and 0 bases at J, leaving 10 bases unmatched. The CDR3 region is CASSPPLLAGSSYEQYF. The CDR3 DNA follows: TGTGCCAGCAGCCCCCCCTTACTAGCGGGTAGCTCCTACGAGCAGTACTTC.

The chain has TRBV28 and TRBJ2-1; D is uncertain. The CDR3 extends over 15 amino acids. V lost 6 bases and J lost 8, with 20 bases in between. Germline loops: CDR1 MDHEN, CDR2 SYDVKM. The CDR3 DNA reads as TGTGCCAGCAGACGACCGGCCACAGCCGAAGATGAGCAGTTCTTC. Translation: CASRRPATAEDEQFF.

In this sample, this clone turned up once. The chain joins TRBV6-1 to TRBJ2-7; no firm D call. Trimming cost V 6 bases and J 3 bases, with 9 bases left between them. This CDR3 is built from 12 residues. Germline V gene sequence: CDR1 MNHNS, CDR2 SASEGT. CDR3 loop: CASSPNFYEQYF. The DNA of the CDR3 is TGTGCCAGCAGCCCCAACTTCTACGAGCAGTACTTC.

This chain uses TRBV5-4 with TRBJ1-2; TRBD1 matches at 12 bases. Germline V gene lookup returns CDR1 SGHNT and CDR2 YYREEE (reference sequence). The CDR3 runs to 15 residues. J was trimmed by 7 bases and V by 2 bases; bases with no gene match: 6. CDR3 nucleotides: TGTGCCAGCAGCTTCCCGGGACAGGGGGCTAGTGGCTACACCTTC. The encoded protein is CASSFPGQGASGYTF.

This clone was observed a single time. V and J are TRBV18 and TRBJ2-2; 7 nucleotides align to TRBD2. In germline, CDR1 is KGHSH, CDR2 LQKENI. The J segment lost 0 bases and the V segment lost 1 base, leaving 11 bases of the junction unmatched. The CDR3 sequence is 19 residues long. In DNA form, the CDR3 reads TGTGCCAGCTCACCACTCCGACCGGGAGGAGGTGCGAACACCGGGGAGCTGTTTTTT. Its translation: CASSPLRPGGGANTGELFF.

The chain links TRBV19 to TRBJ1-5; D uncertain. The CDR3 has 15 amino acids. Per the germline V gene, CDR1 is LNHDA and CDR2 is SQIVND (reference sequence). V was cut by 3 bases and J by 0 bases, with 9 bases left in between. CDR3 bases: TGTGCCAGTAGTATTTTCTTCTATAGCAATCAGCCCCAGCATTTT. Protein sequence: CASSIFFYSNQPQHF.

The chain recombines TRBV5-6 with TRBJ1-2; 10 bases match TRBD1. Trimming took 3 bases from V and 7 from J; bases not matched to a gene: 15. The CDR3 consists of 17 residues. The germline V gene encodes CDR1 SGHDT and CDR2 YYEEEE. The CDR3 is CASSSWTGGRAGFGYTF. In DNA, the CDR3 is TGTGCCAGCAGCTCATGGACAGGGGGGCGAGCGGGCTTTGGCTACACCTTC.

This sequence joins TRBV27 and TRBJ2-3; D ambiguous. Germline V CDR1 and CDR2: MNHEY, SMNVEV (reference sequence). CDR3 length: 17 amino acids. V gave up 4 bases and J gave up 1 base, with 18 bases separating them. For the CDR3, the DNA is TGTGCCAGCAGTTCGCCGCGCCGGCGACGGGGCACAGATACGCAGTATTTT. Translation gives CASSSPRRRRGTDTQYF.

This chain links TRBV19 with TRBJ2-3, with 14 bases matching TRBD2. The CDR3 is 14 amino acids. The junction had 6 bases not matched to a gene; V was cut back by 10 bases and J by 6 bases. Germline V gene lookup returns CDR1 LNHDA and CDR2 SQIVND (reference sequence). Here the CDR3 DNA reads TGTGCCACCAGACTAGCGGGAGGGGACGATACGCAGTATTTT. Amino acid sequence: CATRLAGGDDTQYF.

V is TRBV28 and J is TRBJ2-1; the match to TRBD2 covers 10 bases. V lost 2 bases to trimming and J lost 4 bases; unmatched junction nucleotides: 5. CDR3 length: 16 residues. Germline V gene data show CDR1 as MDHEN and CDR2 as SYDVKM. CDR3 loop: CASSLGLADLYNEQFF. CDR3 coding DNA: TGTGCCAGCAGTTTAGGACTAGCGGATCTTTACAATGAGCAGTTCTTC.

This clone appeared a single time. CDR3 loop: CASSSLGAHEQYF. The CDR3 bases are TGTGCCAGCAGCTCCCTGGGGGCCCACGAGCAGTACTTC. This chain uses TRBV7-9 with TRBJ2-7, with D maybe TRBD1 (6 bases). The CDR3 is made up of 13 amino acids. Trimming left V 4 bases short and J 5 bases short, with 12 bases between. Germline-derived CDR1 and CDR2 are SEHNR and FQNEAQ (reference sequence).

The chain combines TRBV27 with TRBJ1-5, with no clear D. CDR3 size: 14 residues. CDR1 is MNHEY and CDR2 is SMNVEV in the germline V gene (reference sequence). V lost 3 bases, J lost 3 bases, and 9 bases lay in between. The CDR3 region is CASSFEPFNQPQHF. CDR3 bases: TGTGCCAGCAGTTTTGAGCCTTTCAATCAGCCCCAGCATTTT.

J is TRBJ2-2 and V is TRBV7-8, with TRBD1 matching 7 bases. Germline values: CDR1 SGHVS, CDR2 FQNEAQ. The CDR3 has 18 residues. The J segment lost 4 bases and the V segment lost 2 bases, leaving 13 bases of the junction unmatched. The CDR3 bases are TGTGCCAGCAGCTTATTACAGGGGCTGGAGATAGGCACCGGGGAGCTGTTTTTT. Amino acid sequence: CASSLLQGLEIGTGELFF.